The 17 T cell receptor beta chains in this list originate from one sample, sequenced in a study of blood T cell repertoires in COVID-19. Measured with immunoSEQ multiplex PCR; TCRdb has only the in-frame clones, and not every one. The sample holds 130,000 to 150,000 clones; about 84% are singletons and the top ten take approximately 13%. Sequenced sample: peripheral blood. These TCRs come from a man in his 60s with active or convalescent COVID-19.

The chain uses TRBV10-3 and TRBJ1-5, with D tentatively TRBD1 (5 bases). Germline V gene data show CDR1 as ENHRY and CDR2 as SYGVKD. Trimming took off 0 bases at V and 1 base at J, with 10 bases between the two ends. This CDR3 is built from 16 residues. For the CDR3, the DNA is TGTGCCATCAGTGAGTCGAAAAGGGGAAGCAATCAGCCCCAGCATTTT. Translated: CAISESKRGSNQPQHF.

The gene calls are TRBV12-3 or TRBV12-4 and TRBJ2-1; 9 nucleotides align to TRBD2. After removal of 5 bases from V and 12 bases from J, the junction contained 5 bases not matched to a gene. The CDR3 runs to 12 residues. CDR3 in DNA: TGTGCCAGCAGTCTAAAGCGGGAGGTGCAGTTCTTC. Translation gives CASSLKREVQFF.

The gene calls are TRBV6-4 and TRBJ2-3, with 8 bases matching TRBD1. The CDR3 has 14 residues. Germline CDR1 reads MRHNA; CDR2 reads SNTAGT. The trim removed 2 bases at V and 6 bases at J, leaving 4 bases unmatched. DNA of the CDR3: TGTGCCAGCAGTGACGGGACAGGTTCGGATACGCAGTATTTT. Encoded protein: CASSDGTGSDTQYF.

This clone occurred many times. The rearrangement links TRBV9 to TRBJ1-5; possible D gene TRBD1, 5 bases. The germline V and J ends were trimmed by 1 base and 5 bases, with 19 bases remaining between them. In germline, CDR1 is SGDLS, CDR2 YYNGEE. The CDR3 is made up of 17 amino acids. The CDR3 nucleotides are TGTGCCAGCAGCGTAACCCCCGCGGGGCAGGGTGATCAGCCCCAGCATTTT. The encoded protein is CASSVTPAGQGDQPQHF. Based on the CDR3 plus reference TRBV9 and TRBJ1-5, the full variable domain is DSGVTQTPKHLITATGQRVTLRCSPRSGDLSVYWYQQSLDQGLQFLIQYYNGEERAKGNILERFSAQQFPDLHSELNLSSLELGDSALYFCASSVTPAGQGDQPQHFGDGTRLSIL.

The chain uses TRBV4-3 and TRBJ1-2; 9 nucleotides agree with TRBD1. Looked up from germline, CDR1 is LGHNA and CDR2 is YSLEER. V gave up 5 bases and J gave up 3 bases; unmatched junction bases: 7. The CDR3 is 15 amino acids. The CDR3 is CASSSRTGDYYGYTF. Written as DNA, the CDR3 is TGCGCCAGCAGCTCTCGGACAGGGGATTACTATGGCTACACCTTC.

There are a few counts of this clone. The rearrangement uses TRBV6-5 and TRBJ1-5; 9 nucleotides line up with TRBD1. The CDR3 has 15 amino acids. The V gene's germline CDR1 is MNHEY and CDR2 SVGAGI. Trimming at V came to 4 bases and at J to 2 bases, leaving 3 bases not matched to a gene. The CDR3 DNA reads TGTGCCAGCAGTTTCACAGGGGGCGGCAATCAGCCCCAGCATTTT. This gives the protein CASSFTGGGNQPQHF.

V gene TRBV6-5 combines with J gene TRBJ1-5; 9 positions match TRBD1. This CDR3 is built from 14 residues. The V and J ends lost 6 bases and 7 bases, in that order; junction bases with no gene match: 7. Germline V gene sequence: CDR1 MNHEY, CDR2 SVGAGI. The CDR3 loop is CASSPDRGRQPQHF. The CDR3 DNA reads TGTGCCAGCAGCCCAGACAGGGGGAGGCAGCCCCAGCATTTT.

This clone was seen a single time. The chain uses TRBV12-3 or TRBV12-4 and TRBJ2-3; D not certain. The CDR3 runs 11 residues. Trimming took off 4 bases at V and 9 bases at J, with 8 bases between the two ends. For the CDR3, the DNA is TGTGCCAGCAGTTCTCGGGTCACGCAGTATTTT. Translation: CASSSRVTQYF.

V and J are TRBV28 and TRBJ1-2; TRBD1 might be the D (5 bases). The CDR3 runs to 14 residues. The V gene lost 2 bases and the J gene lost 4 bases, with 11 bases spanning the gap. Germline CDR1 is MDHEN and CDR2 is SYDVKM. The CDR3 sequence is CASSLPGLSYGYTF. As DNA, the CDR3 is TGTGCCAGCAGTTTACCAGGGTTAAGCTATGGCTACACCTTC.

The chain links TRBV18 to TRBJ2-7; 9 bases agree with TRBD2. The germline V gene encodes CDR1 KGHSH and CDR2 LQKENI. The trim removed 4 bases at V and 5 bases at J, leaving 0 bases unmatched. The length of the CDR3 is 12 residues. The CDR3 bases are TGTGCCAGCTCACGCGGGAGGGACGAGCAGTACTTC. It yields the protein CASSRGRDEQYF.

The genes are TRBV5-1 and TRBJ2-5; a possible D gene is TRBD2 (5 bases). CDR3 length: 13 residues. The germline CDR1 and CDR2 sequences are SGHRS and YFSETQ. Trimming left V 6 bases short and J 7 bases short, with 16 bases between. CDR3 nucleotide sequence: TGCGCCAGCACGACTGGAGGTGGGGTGACCCAGTACTTC. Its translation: CASTTGGGVTQYF.

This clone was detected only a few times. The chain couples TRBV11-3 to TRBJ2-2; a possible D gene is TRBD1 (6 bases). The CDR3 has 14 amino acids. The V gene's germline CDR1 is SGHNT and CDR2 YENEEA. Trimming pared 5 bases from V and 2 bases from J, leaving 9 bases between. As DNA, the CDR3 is TGTGCCAGCAGCCTGGGGACAAACACCGGGGAGCTGTTTTTT. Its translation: CASSLGTNTGELFF. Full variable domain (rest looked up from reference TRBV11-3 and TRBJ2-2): EAGVVQSPRYKIIEKKQPVAFWCNPISGHNTLYWYLQNLGQGPELLIRYENEEAVDDSQLPKDRFSAERLKGVDSTLKIQPAELGDSAVYLCASSLGTNTGELFFGEGSRLTVL.

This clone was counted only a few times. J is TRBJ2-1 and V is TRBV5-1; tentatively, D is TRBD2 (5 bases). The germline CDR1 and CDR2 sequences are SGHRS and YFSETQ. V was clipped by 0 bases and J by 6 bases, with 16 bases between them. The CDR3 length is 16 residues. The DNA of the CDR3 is TGCGCCAGCAGCTTGGAGGTCCGGGGAATGGGCAATGAGCAGTTCTTC. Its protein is CASSLEVRGMGNEQFF.

The CDR3 here is CASSLRGGDNEQFF. CDR3 coding DNA: TGTGCCAGCAGCTTGAGAGGGGGGGACAATGAGCAGTTCTTC. This chain connects TRBV11-3 to TRBJ2-1, with TRBD2 as a possible D gene (7 bases). This CDR3 has 14 residues. Germline CDR1 SGHNT, CDR2 YENEEA. Trimming pared 3 bases from V and 5 bases from J, leaving 11 bases between.

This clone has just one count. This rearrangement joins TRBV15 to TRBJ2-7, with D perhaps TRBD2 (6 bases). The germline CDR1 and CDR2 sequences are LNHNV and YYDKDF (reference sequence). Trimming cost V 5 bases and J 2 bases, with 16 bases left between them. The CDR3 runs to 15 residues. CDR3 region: CATSSRLGRAYEQYF. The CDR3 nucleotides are TGTGCCACCAGCTCACGACTAGGAAGGGCCTACGAGCAGTACTTC.

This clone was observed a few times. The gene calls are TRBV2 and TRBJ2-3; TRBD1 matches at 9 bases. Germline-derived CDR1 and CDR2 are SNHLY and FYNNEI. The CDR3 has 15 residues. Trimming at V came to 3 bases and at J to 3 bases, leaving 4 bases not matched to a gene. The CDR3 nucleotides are TGTGCCAGCAGTGACGACAGGGGGTGGACAGATACGCAGTATTTT. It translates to CASSDDRGWTDTQYF.

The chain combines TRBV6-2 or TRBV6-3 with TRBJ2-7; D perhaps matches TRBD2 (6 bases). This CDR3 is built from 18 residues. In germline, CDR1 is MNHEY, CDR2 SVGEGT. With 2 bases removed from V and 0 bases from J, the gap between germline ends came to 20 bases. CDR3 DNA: TGTGCCAGCAGTTACGTCGGGGGTAGCGGAACCAACTCCTACGAGCAGTACTTC. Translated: CASSYVGGSGTNSYEQYF.